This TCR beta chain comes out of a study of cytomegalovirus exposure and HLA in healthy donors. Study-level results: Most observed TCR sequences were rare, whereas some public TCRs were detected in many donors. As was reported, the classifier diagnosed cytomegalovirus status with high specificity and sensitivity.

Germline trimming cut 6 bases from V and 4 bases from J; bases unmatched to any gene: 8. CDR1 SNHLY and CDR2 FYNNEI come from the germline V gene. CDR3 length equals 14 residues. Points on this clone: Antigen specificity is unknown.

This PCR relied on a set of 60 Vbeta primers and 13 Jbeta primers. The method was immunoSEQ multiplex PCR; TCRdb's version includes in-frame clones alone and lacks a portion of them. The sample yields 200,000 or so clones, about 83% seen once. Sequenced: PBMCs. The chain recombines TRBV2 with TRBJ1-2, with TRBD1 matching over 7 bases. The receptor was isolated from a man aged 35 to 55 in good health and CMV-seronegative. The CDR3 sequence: CASSLGGLGYGYTF. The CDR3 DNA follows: TGTGCCAGCAGCCTAGGGGGCTTAGGCTATGGCTACACCTTC.